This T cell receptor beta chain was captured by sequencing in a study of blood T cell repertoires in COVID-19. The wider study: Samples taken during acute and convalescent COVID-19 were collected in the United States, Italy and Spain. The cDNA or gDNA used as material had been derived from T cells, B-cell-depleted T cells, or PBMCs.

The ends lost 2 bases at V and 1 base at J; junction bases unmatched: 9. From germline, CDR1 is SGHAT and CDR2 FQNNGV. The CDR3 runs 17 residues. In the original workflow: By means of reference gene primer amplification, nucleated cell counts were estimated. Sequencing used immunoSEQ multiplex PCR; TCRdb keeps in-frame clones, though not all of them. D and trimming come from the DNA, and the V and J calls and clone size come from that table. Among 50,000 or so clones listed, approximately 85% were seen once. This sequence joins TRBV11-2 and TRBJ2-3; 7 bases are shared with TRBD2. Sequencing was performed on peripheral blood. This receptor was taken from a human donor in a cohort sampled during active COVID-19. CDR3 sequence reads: CASSLIGASGRTDTQYF. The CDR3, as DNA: TGTGCCAGCAGCTTAATTGGGGCTAGCGGACGCACAGATACGCAGTATTTT.